This T cell receptor (beta chain) was observed in a study of spatial heterogeneity in lung cancer (dated by TCRdb to about 2019). At the level of the whole study: Beta-chain transcripts were consistently detected in greater numbers than alpha-chain transcripts, which likely reflected higher beta-chain transcript abundance. In tumor regions, TCR transcript counts showed a strong correlation with a T cell transcriptional module score from matched bulk RNA-seq. In the raw uncorrected reads, each unique combination of TCR and UMI appeared more than ten times on average. TCR alpha and beta repertoires were quantitatively compared across multiple tumor regions, matched nontumor lung and blood in non-small cell lung cancer. TCR repertoire features were related to nonsynonymous mutation counts determined by whole-exome sequencing of tumor tissue. Both alpha and beta chains were TCR-sequenced in around 220 tumor regions, under 70 matched nontumor lung samples and around 54 PBMC samples obtained at surgery.

Receptors were amplified or captured by 5' RACE. Sequencing used a NextSeq 500. To allow correction of PCR and sequencing errors, the TCR library protocol tagged every TCR cDNA molecule with a unique molecular identifier. The study's processing was this. Decombinator tools were used for TCR identification, UMI-based error correction and CDR3 extraction. TCRs above a frequency of 2 per 1,000, corresponding to the top 1% of the tumor frequency distribution, were defined as expanded. Expanded tumor TCRs were classed as regional if statistically deemed absent (corrected P<0.05) from at least one tumor region, otherwise ubiquitous. Each repertoire was subsampled 100 times to 5,000 TCRs, after which Renyi diversity was computed with the R vegan package. CDR3 similarity networks were constructed using string-kernel similarity of amino acid triplets, with links drawn between CDR3s whose pairwise similarity was above 0.82. Using fastp trimming at Q25 and MiXCR clonotype assembly, TCRdb reanalyzed the public sequencing data and kept in-frame beta chains. For every CDR3 protein sequence, its rows merge into one entry that carries the most common genes and DNA. V and J calls and clone size were set by TCRdb, not the authors. This sample is represented by approximately 94,000 distinct CDR3 sequences; roughly 4.5% of them were singletons. Less than 25% of the sample rests with the top ten.

Overall results and qualifications from the work: The tumor nonsynonymous mutation count correlated with the number of expanded alpha and beta TCRs within the tumor. Confirming at a functional level the hypothesis that regional TCRs recognize regional mutations was considered to require additional single-cell paired TCR alpha and beta sequencing. Counts of ubiquitous and regional expanded TCRs correlated with counts of ubiquitous and regional nonsynonymous mutations, respectively. Estimated TCR-seq coverage of tumor T cells was only around 7% for alpha chains and about 14% for beta chains.

This clonotype was counted many times. Its antigen remains undetermined. No much larger clone exists at a distance of one base, and base qualities are not known. The germline V gene provides CDR1 MNHNS and CDR2 SASEGT. V ends up 3 bases short and J 2 bases short, with an unmatched junction base count of 14. The cysteine opens and the phenylalanine closes a CDR3 of 20 amino acids. The kept DNA is CDR3 alone, 60 bases in frame from the first base. The sample's time point, from its label and the paper: sample taken at primary tumor resection. The donors were 65 to 85 patients from the lung TRACERx cohort who had early-stage, untreated non-small cell lung cancer. Without any cell sorting, TCR sequencing was performed on whole RNA extracted either from tumor and nontumor lung tissue or from cryopreserved PBMC samples. A patient was chosen for TCR sequencing only when enough RNA was available from at least two tumor regions. A lung pathologist reviewed the tumor and adjacent nontumor lung specimens before the specimens were selected.

Recombination joined TRBV6-1 with TRBJ2-7, with 15 central nucleotides matching TRBD2. This sequence was found in a male donor with early-stage non-small cell lung cancer. This sample comprised lung tumor tissue, obtained at surgery. The CDR3 region has the sequence CASSDWPIGTSGRSPYEQYF. The DNA is TGTGCCAGCAGTGACTGGCCAATAGGGACTAGCGGGAGGAGCCCCTACGAGCAGTACTTC.